This section outlines one TCR beta chain sequence together with its context. The sample holds a few counts of this clonotype. No cognate antigen has been identified for it. No quality values exist for individual bases; no much larger clone is one base distant. The data belong to a study of CD8 T cells in ankylosing spondylitis (dated by TCRdb to about 2017). Study-wide context: The study set out to find disease-linked TCR variants by profiling T cell receptor beta repertoires in ankylosing spondylitis patients and healthy donors. The whole study cohort included over a hundred healthy donors and 25 ankylosing spondylitis patients. Peripheral blood samples were taken, and synovial fluid was additionally collected from ankylosing spondylitis patients.

General study outcomes and caveats: The disease-linked clones had a CD8+ phenotype and were found at relatively low frequencies in peripheral blood. The disease-linked clones were reported as significantly enriched in matched synovial fluid samples from ankylosing spondylitis patients. Some motif variants were previously reported in synovial fluid and blood of reactive arthritis patients, suggesting common disease-initiation mechanisms. A TCR beta motif made up of several highly homologous amino acid variants appeared to be characteristic of blood from ankylosing spondylitis patients.

CDR1 and CDR2 were assigned from the germline V gene as SGHRS and YFSETQ. V is shortened by 0 bases, J by 3 bases, and the region joining them spans 7 bases. The CDR3 starts with the cysteine, ends with the phenylalanine, and has 13 residues. This entry keeps only the CDR3 DNA: 39 bases, framed from base 1. TCRdb lists the instrument as Illumina HiSeq 2500. Quantitative 5'-RACE with molecular barcodes was the method used to prepare the TCR beta libraries. In the source study's methods: To identify disease-linked TCR variants, a new computational method was used, one built on a probabilistic model of VDJ rearrangement. The raw public data were reprocessed by TCRdb itself: fastp quality trimming at Q25, MiXCR clonotype calling, in-frame beta chains only. Every distinct CDR3 protein forms one entry, paired with its most common genes and DNA. TCRdb's processing, not the study's, gives the V and J calls here. This sample has 390,000 or so distinct CDR3 sequences in its table, and around 22% of those were observed once. Approximately 16% of the sample goes to the ten largest clones.

Recombination linked TRBV5-1 to TRBJ2-7, with the D gene too uncertain to name. Sequences were obtained from blood, either unsorted or a sorted T cell fraction (not recorded which). The sequence was collected from a male donor with ankylosing spondylitis. The DNA sequence follows: TGCGCCAGCAGCTTGGACACAGTCTACGAGCAGTACTTC. This yields the protein CASSLDTVYEQYF.